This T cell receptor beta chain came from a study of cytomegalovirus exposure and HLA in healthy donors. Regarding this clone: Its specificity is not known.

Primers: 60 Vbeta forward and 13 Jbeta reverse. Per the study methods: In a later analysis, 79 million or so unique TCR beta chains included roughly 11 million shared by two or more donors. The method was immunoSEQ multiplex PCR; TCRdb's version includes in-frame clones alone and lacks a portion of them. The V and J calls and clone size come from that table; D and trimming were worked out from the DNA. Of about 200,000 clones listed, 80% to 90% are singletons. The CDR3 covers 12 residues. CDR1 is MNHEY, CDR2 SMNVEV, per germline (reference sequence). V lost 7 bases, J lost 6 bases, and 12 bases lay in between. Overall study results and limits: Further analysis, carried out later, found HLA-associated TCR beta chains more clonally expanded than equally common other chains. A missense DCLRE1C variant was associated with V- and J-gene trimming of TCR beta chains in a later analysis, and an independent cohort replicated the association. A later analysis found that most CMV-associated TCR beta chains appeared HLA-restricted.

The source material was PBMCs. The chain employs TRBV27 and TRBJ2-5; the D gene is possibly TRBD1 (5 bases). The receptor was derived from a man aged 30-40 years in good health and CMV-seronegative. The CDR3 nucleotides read TGTGCCAGCAAGATGGGGCGGAAGACCCAGTACTTC. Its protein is CASKMGRKTQYF.